These 13 T cell receptor beta chains were sequenced from one sample in a study of blood T cell repertoires in COVID-19. Repertoires were generated with immunoSEQ multiplex PCR, while TCRdb's copy carries only in-frame clones and drops some. There are roughly 200,000 clones in the sample; more than 75% occur only once, and 4.5% to 6.5% lies in the top ten. Sequencing used PBMCs or T cells enriched from blood (not recorded which). The receptors originated from a man aged 40-49 years with acute COVID-19.

The V and J genes are TRBV5-4 and TRBJ1-1; a weak D match, TRBD1 (6 bases). The CDR3 contains 11 residues. Trimming cost V 4 bases and J 6 bases, with 7 bases left between them. Germline CDR1 reads SGHNT; CDR2 reads YYREEE (reference sequence). The CDR3, as DNA: TGTGCCAGCAGCCAGGGGTCTGAAGCTTTCTTT. Residues: CASSQGSEAFF.

The J gene is TRBJ1-1, the V gene TRBV19, with 9 bases aligning to TRBD1. J gave up 4 bases and V 9 bases, and 15 bases lay outside the gene matches. Germline V gives CDR1 LNHDA, CDR2 SQIVND (reference sequence). The CDR3 contains 16 residues. CDR3 sequence reads: CASTPTGTGFATEAFF. CDR3 sequence (DNA): TGTGCCAGCACACCTACCGGGACAGGGTTCGCCACTGAAGCTTTCTTT.

V is TRBV4-1 and J is TRBJ1-1; TRBD1 might be the D (5 bases). The CDR3 has 15 residues. Trimming shortened V by 2 bases and J by 5 bases, and 15 bases separated the two germline ends. Looked up from germline, CDR1 is MGHRA and CDR2 is YSYEKL. CDR3 sequence (DNA): TGCGCCAGCAGCCAATTTCAAGGGGTTAGAACTGAAGCTTTCTTT. Its translation: CASSQFQGVRTEAFF.

This clone was seen a single time. V gene TRBV15 combines with J gene TRBJ1-4; maybe TRBD1 (5 bases). Trimming shortened V by 0 bases and J by 3 bases, and 11 bases separated the two germline ends. The germline V gene encodes CDR1 LNHNV and CDR2 YYDKDF (reference sequence). The CDR3 length is 16 residues. CDR3 sequence reads: CATSRDSGLANEKLFF. The CDR3 nucleotides read TGTGCCACCAGCAGAGATTCGGGACTAGCTAATGAAAAACTGTTTTTT.

The chain couples TRBV5-1 to TRBJ1-1; the D gene is possibly TRBD1 (6 bases). V lost 6 bases to trimming and J lost 0 bases, with 12 bases between them. The CDR3 consists of 14 residues. Germline V gene lookup returns CDR1 SGHRS and CDR2 YFSETQ. Here the CDR3 reads CASTPGQLNTEAFF. In nucleotides, the CDR3 is TGCGCCAGCACCCCAGGACAGTTGAACACTGAAGCTTTCTTT.

This chain uses TRBV28 with TRBJ2-5; D is unresolved. V shed 4 bases and J shed 1 base, with 7 bases lying between them. Germline V gene lookup returns CDR1 MDHEN and CDR2 SYDVKM. The CDR3 runs to 13 residues. DNA for the CDR3: TGTGCCAGCAGTTCAAGACTCCAAGAGACCCAGTACTTC. Its protein is CASSSRLQETQYF.

The chain recombines TRBV6-4 with TRBJ2-3, with 8 nucleotides matching TRBD1. The CDR3 is 14 amino acids. The germline CDR1 and CDR2 sequences are MRHNA and SNTAGT. V trimming: 2 bases; J trimming: 7 bases; junction bases outside the gene matches: 5. The CDR3 DNA follows: TGTGCCAGCAGTGACGGACAGGGTCTGTATACGCAGTATTTT. It translates to CASSDGQGLYTQYF.

This chain links TRBV28 with TRBJ1-2; D possibly corresponds to TRBD1 (6 bases). Germline-derived CDR1 and CDR2 are MDHEN and SYDVKM. The V and J ends lost 3 bases and 8 bases respectively, with 19 bases between them. This CDR3 contains 15 residues. CDR3 sequence: CASSFPIGDTMGYTF. CDR3 nucleotide sequence: TGTGCCAGCAGTTTTCCCATTGGGGACACAATGGGCTACACCTTC.

The chain links TRBV14 to TRBJ1-2, with D perhaps matching TRBD1 (5 bases). The CDR3 sequence is 14 residues long. V lost 2 bases to trimming and J lost 4 bases, with 11 bases between them. Germline V gene sequence: CDR1 SGHDN, CDR2 FVKESK. CDR3: CASSQTGSPYGYTF. CDR3 bases: TGTGCCAGCAGCCAAACAGGTTCCCCCTATGGCTACACCTTC.

The V gene is TRBV6-2 or TRBV6-3, the J gene TRBJ2-7; a weak D match, TRBD2 (6 bases). The germline V and J ends were trimmed by 2 bases and 11 bases, with 13 bases remaining between them. Per the germline V gene, CDR1 is MNHEY and CDR2 is SVGEGT. The CDR3 contains 12 residues. In DNA, the CDR3 is TGTGCCAGCAGTTACCAGTTCGGAGGGGAGTACTTC. The encoded protein is CASSYQFGGEYF.

The rearrangement uses TRBV6-2 or TRBV6-3 and TRBJ1-1; D is uncertain. CDR3 length: 12 residues. Germline CDR1 reads MNHEY; CDR2 reads SVGEGT. Trimming took 1 base from V and 11 from J, leaving 11 bases between them. CDR3 sequence: CASSYWMAGAFF. The CDR3 coding sequence is TGTGCCAGCAGTTACTGGATGGCAGGTGCTTTCTTT.

The CDR3 loop reads CASSPGPFTDTQYF. The CDR3 bases are TGTGCCAGCAGTCCAGGTCCCTTCACAGATACGCAGTATTTT. V is TRBV28 and J is TRBJ2-3; no clear D. Germline values: CDR1 MDHEN, CDR2 SYDVKM. The CDR3 has 14 residues. V lost 5 bases, J lost 2 bases, and 11 bases lay in between.

This rearrangement joins TRBV11-3 to TRBJ2-1; TRBD2 matches 11 bases. This CDR3 region has 17 residues. After removal of 0 bases from V and 7 bases from J, the junction contained 8 bases not matched to a gene. Looked up from germline, CDR1 is SGHNT and CDR2 is YENEEA. CDR3 bases: TGTGCCAGCAGCTTAGAAGAGACTAGCGGGATAGGAAATGAGCAGTTCTTC. It translates to CASSLEETSGIGNEQFF. Filled out from reference TRBV11-3 and TRBJ2-1, the complete variable domain reads EAGVVQSPRYKIIEKKQPVAFWCNPISGHNTLYWYLQNLGQGPELLIRYENEEAVDDSQLPKDRFSAERLKGVDSTLKIQPAELGDSAVYLCASSLEETSGIGNEQFFGPGTRLTVL.